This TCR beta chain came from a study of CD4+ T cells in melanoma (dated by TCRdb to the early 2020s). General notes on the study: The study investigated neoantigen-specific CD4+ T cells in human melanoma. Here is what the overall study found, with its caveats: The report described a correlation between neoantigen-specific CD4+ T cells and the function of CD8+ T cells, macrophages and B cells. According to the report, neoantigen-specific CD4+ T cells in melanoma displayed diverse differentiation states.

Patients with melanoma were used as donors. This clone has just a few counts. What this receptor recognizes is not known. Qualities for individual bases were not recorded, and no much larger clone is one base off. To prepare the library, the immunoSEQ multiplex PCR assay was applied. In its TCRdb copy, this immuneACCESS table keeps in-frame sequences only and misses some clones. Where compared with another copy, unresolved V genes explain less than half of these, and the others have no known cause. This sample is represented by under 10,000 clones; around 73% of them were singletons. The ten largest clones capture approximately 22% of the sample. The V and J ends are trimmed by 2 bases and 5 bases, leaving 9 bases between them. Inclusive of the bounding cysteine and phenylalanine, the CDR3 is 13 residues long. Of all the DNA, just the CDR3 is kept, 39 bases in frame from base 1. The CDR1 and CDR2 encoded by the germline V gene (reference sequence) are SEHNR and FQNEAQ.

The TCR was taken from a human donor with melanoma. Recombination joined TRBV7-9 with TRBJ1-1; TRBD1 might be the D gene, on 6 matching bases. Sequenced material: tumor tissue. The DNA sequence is TGTGCCAGCAGCTTACAGGGGAAGACTGAAGCTTTCTTT. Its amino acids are CASSLQGKTEAFF.